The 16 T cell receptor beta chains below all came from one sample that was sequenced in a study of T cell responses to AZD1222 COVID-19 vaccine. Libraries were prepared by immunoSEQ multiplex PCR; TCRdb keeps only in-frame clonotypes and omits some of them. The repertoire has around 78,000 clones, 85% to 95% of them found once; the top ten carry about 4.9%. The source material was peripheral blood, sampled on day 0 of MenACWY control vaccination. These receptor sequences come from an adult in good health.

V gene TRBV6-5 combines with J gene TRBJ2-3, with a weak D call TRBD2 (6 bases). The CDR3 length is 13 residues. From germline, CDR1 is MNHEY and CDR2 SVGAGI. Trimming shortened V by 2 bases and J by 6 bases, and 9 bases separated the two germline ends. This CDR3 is CASSYKLADTQYF. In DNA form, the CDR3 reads TGTGCCAGCAGTTACAAACTAGCTGATACGCAGTATTTT.

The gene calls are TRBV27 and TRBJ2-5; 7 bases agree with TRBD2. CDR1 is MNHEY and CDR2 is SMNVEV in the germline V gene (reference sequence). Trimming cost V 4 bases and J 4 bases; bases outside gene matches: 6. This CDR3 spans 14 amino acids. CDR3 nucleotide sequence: TGTGCCAGCAGTTCCCTTGGGGGGGGAGAGACCCAGTACTTC. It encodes CASSSLGGGETQYF.

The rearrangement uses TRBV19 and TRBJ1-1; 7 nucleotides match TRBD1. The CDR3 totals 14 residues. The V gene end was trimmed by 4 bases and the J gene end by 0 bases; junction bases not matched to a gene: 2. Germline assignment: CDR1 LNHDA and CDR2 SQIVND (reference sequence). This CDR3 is CASSSTGVNTEAFF. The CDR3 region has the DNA TGTGCCAGTAGTAGCACAGGGGTGAACACTGAAGCTTTCTTT.

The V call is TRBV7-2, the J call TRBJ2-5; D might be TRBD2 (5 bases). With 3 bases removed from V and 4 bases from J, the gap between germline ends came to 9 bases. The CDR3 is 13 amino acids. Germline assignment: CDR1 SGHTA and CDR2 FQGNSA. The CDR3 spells CASSLSEGETQYF. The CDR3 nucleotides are TGTGCCAGCAGCTTGTCCGAGGGAGAGACCCAGTACTTC.

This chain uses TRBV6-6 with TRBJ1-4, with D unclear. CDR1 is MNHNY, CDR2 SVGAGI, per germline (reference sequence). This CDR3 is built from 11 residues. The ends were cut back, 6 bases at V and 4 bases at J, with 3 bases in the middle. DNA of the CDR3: TGTGCCAGCAGCCTTAATGAAAAACTGTTTTTT. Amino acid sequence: CASSLNEKLFF.

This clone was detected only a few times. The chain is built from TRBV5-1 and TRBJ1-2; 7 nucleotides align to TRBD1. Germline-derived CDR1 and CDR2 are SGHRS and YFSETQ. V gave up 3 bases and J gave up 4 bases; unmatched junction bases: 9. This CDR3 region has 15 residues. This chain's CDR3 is CASSSNPGTAYGYTF. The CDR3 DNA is TGCGCCAGCAGCTCGAATCCCGGGACAGCCTATGGCTACACCTTC.

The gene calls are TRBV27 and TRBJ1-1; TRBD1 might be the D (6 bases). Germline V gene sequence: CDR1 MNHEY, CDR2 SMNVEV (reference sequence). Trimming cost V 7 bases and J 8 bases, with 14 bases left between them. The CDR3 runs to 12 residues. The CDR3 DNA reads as TGTGCCAGCACCGAGGGCAGGGGCGAAGCTTTCTTT. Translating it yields CASTEGRGEAFF.

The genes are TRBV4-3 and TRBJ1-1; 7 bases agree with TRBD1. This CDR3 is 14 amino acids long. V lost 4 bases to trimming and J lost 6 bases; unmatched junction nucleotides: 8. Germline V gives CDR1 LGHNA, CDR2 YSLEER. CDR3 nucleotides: TGCGCCAGCAGCCTCCGGGACAGCGGCTCTGAAGCTTTCTTT. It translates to CASSLRDSGSEAFF.

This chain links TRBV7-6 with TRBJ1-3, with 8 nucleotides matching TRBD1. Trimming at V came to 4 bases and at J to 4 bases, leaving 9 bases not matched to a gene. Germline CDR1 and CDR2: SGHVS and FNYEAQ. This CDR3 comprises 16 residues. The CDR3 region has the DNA TGTGCCAGCAGCTCCACCCCAGGGGGCAAGGGAAACACCATATATTTT. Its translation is CASSSTPGGKGNTIYF. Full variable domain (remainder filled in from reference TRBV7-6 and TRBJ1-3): GAGVSQSPRYKVTKRGQDVALRCDPISGHVSLYWYRQALGQGPEFLTYFNYEAQQDKSGLPNDRFSAERPEGSISTLTIQRTEQRDSAMYRCASSSTPGGKGNTIYFGEGSWLTVV.

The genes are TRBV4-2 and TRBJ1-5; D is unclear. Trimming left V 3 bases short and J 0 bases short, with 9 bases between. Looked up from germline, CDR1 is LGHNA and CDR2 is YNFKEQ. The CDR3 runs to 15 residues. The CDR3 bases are TGTGCCAGCAGCCAGGCCGGGGTTAGCAATCAGCCCCAGCATTTT. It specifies CASSQAGVSNQPQHF.

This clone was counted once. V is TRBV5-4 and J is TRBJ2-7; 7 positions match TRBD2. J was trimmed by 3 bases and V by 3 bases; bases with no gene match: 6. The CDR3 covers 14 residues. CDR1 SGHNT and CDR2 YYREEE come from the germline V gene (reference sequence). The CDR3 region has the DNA TGTGCCAGCAGCTCCGCGGGAGACGGCTACGAGCAGTACTTC. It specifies CASSSAGDGYEQYF.

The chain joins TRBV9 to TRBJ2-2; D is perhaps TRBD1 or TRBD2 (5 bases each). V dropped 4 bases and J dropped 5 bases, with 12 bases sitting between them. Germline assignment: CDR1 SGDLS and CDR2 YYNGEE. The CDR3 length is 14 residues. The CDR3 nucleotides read TGTGCCAGCAGCTCTGTCGAGGGGACCGGGGAGCTGTTTTTT. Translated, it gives CASSSVEGTGELFF.

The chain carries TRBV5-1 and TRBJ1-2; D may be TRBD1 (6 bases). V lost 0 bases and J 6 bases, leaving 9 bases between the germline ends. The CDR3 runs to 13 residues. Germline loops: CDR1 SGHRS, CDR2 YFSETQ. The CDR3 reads CASSLEQGNGYTF. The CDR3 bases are TGCGCCAGCAGCTTGGAACAGGGAAATGGCTACACCTTC.

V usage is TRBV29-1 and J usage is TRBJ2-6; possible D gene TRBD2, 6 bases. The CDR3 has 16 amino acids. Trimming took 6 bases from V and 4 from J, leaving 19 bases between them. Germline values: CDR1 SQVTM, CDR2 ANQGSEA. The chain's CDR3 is CSVEGSQVGGANVLTF. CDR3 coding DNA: TGCAGCGTGGAGGGGTCCCAAGTGGGAGGGGCCAACGTCCTGACTTTC.

The CDR3 reads CATSRMGGRSDEQFF. CDR3 DNA: TGTGCCACCAGCAGAATGGGGGGGAGGAGCGATGAGCAGTTCTTC. The chain joins TRBV15 to TRBJ2-1, with 7 positions matching TRBD2. After removal of 2 bases from V and 8 bases from J, the junction contained 9 bases not matched to a gene. The CDR3 contains 15 residues. The germline gives CDR1 LNHNV, CDR2 YYDKDF (reference sequence).

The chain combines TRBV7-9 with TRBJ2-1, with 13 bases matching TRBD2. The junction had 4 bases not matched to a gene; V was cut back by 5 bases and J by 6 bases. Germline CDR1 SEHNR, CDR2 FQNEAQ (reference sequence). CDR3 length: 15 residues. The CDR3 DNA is TGTGCCAGCAGCCCGACTAGCGGGAGGACCAATGAGCAGTTCTTC. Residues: CASSPTSGRTNEQFF.